The 8 T cell receptor beta chains below come from one sample, sequenced in a study of blood T cell repertoires in COVID-19. Data came from immunoSEQ multiplex PCR; TCRdb stores just in-frame clones and leaves some out. The table records about 220,000 clones, 75% to 85% of them present only once. Specimen: peripheral blood. All receptors derive from a woman aged 65 to 85 with COVID-19, enrolled during active disease.

The chain uses TRBV20-1 and TRBJ2-1; perhaps TRBD2 as D (5 bases). Germline-derived CDR1 and CDR2 are DFQATT and SNEGSKA (reference sequence). This CDR3 has 10 residues. The V end lost 6 bases, the J end lost 9 bases, and 9 bases lay between the germline ends. CDR3 amino acids: CSAARGEQFF. CDR3 bases: TGCAGTGCAGCTCGGGGTGAGCAGTTCTTC.

This chain connects TRBV7-2 to TRBJ1-1; D uncertain. The CDR3 is 14 amino acids. V was pared by 5 bases and J by 3 bases, with 13 bases between. Germline lookup yields CDR1 SGHTA and CDR2 FQGNSA. The DNA of the CDR3 is TGTGCCAGCAGCCCCCGCGGGTTCGACACTGAAGCTTTCTTT. Translating it yields CASSPRGFDTEAFF. Variable domain in full (rest from reference TRBV7-2 and TRBJ1-1): GAGVSQSPSNKVTEKGKDVELRCDPISGHTALYWYRQSLGQGLEFLIYFQGNSAPDKSGLPSDRFSAERTGGSVSTLTIQRTQQEDSAVYLCASSPRGFDTEAFFGQGTRLTVV.

The chain carries TRBV10-3 and TRBJ1-6, with D hard to call. The CDR3 consists of 15 residues. The ends were cut back, 4 bases at V and 5 bases at J, with 12 bases in the middle. Germline lookup yields CDR1 ENHRY and CDR2 SYGVKD. The CDR3 DNA follows: TGTGCCATCAGTGGTAACCGGGGTGATAATTCACCCCTCCACTTT. Translating gives CAISGNRGDNSPLHF.

This chain links TRBV30 with TRBJ1-4, with 7 bases fitting TRBD1. V lost 5 bases to trimming and J lost 3 bases; unmatched junction nucleotides: 6. The CDR3 runs 14 residues. Germline-derived CDR1 and CDR2 are GTSNPN and SVGIG (reference sequence). Here the CDR3 DNA reads TGTGCCTGGGCGACCGGGACAGCTAATGAAAAACTGTTTTTT. Protein: CAWATGTANEKLFF.

The V and J genes are TRBV9 and TRBJ1-6; unclear D gene. V was clipped by 0 bases and J by 7 bases, with 14 bases between them. The CDR3 has 16 residues. Germline V gives CDR1 SGDLS, CDR2 YYNGEE. The DNA for the CDR3 is TGTGCCAGCAGCGTAGGGTTGAGGGAGCCGAATTCACCCCTCCACTTT. Translation: CASSVGLREPNSPLHF. The variable domain in full, completed from reference TRBV9 and TRBJ1-6, reads DSGVTQTPKHLITATGQRVTLRCSPRSGDLSVYWYQQSLDQGLQFLIQYYNGEERAKGNILERFSAQQFPDLHSELNLSSLELGDSALYFCASSVGLREPNSPLHFGNGTRLTVT.

CDR3 in amino acids: CASSLSRLRGYTF. Written as DNA, the CDR3 is TGTGCCAGTAGTCTCTCTCGACTCCGCGGCTACACCTTC. This sequence joins TRBV19 and TRBJ1-2, with D uncertain. The CDR3 is made up of 13 amino acids. The germline gives CDR1 LNHDA, CDR2 SQIVND (reference sequence). The V end was cut by 5 bases, the J end by 8 bases, with 15 bases between.

The table lists this clone with a count of one. The chain is built from TRBV18 and TRBJ2-1, with 7 bases fitting TRBD1. The junction had 9 bases not matched to a gene; V was cut back by 4 bases and J by 6 bases. CDR3 length: 15 amino acids. Germline V gene lookup returns CDR1 KGHSH and CDR2 LQKENI. The CDR3 coding sequence is TGTGCCAGCTCACTCAAGAGGACAGGCAGCAATGAGCAGTTCTTC. Amino acids: CASSLKRTGSNEQFF.

The chain combines TRBV7-2 with TRBJ1-5, with D maybe TRBD1 (6 bases). The germline V and J ends were trimmed by 1 base and 1 base, with 8 bases remaining between them. CDR1 is SGHTA and CDR2 is FQGNSA in the germline V gene. This CDR3 spans 15 amino acids. The CDR3: CASSLGQGSNQPQHF. The CDR3 bases are TGTGCCAGCAGCTTAGGGCAGGGGAGCAATCAGCCCCAGCATTTT.